This T cell receptor (beta chain) was profiled in a study of T cells in Graves' hyperthyroidism and ophthalmopathy. Overall study: Peripheral blood was drawn at first diagnosis, prior to all treatment. Findings of the study overall: Clonotypes that were expanded in thyroid above 0.001 mostly appeared in blood too.

The CDR3 consists of 12 residues. After removal of 2 bases from V and 6 bases from J, the junction contained 1 base not matched to a gene. The germline V gene has CDR1 LGHDT and CDR2 YNNKEL (reference sequence). The source material, RNA transcripts, was used to amplify TCR beta CDR3 regions. When the TCR CDR3 underwent first-round RT-PCR, the HTBI primer set was used. One entry per CDR3 protein results from TCRdb running MiXCR on the multiplex PCR reads. The top ten clones hold about half of a sample with 450,000 to 500,000 distinct CDR3 sequences, 20% to 25% of them seen once. This clonotype was observed a handful of times. Antigen: not known.

The sample comprised blood. This TCR was recovered from a woman aged 70-85 years with Graves' ophthalmopathy. This sequence joins TRBV3-1 and TRBJ2-7, with 7 bases fitting TRBD2. The CDR3 nucleotides read TGTGCCAGCAGCCAAAGCGGGGTCGAGCAGTACTTC. Translation: CASSQSGVEQYF.